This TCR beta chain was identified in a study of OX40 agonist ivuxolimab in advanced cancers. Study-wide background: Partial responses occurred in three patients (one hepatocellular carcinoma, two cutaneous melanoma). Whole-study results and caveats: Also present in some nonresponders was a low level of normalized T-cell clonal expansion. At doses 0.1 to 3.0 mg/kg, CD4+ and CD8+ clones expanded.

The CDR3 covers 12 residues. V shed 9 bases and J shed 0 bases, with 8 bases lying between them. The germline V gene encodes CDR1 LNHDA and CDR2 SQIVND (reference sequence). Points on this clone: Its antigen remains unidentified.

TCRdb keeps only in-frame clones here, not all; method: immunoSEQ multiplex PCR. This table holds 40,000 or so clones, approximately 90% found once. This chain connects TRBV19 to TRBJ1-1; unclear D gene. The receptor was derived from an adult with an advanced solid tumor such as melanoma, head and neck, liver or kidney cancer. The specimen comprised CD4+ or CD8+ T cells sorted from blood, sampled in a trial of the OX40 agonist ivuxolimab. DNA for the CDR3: TGTGCCAGCAAAGATCTGAACACTGAAGCTTTCTTT. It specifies CASKDLNTEAFF.